This T cell receptor (beta chain) was captured in a study of T-cell reconstitution after alpha-beta-depleted transplantation in children. Trimming cost V 6 bases and J 6 bases; bases outside gene matches: 10. Per the germline V gene, CDR1 is MDHEN and CDR2 is SYDVKM. The CDR3 totals 14 residues. Unique molecular identifiers were used to barcode this TCRbeta library. TCRdb passed the PCR reads through MiXCR, listing each CDR3 protein once. The profile shows about 980,000 distinct CDR3 sequences, about 29% of them singletons. The rearrangement joins TRBV28 to TRBJ1-2, with 7 positions matching TRBD1. The sequenced sample was PBMCs, mostly from graft donor cells, obtained 360 days after TCRalphabeta/CD19-depleted stem cell transplant. The TCR sequence derives from a boy in the first two years of life who had a stem cell transplant for SCID, so the T cells may come from the graft donor. The CDR3 spells CASRQDRVGDGYTF. CDR3 coding DNA: TGTGCCAGCAGGCAAGACAGGGTGGGAGATGGCTACACCTTC.